What follows are 15 T cell receptor beta chains derived from one specimen sequenced in a study of blood T cell repertoires in COVID-19 (TCRdb year 2020). The receptor library was made with the immunoSEQ multiplex PCR assay. Sourced from immuneACCESS, this table was stored by TCRdb with only in-frame sequences that have V and J called. A share of the clones is absent; for the studies checked, an unresolved V gene accounts for under half, and the remainder has no known explanation. Across this sample there are approximately 240,000 clones, with around 90% seen only once. In total, the top ten clones hold 0.83% of the sample. Sequencing input: peripheral blood. The origin of the receptors is a man aged 25-45 years with COVID-19, enrolled during active disease.

This sequence joins TRBV6-6 and TRBJ1-1, with TRBD1 matching 9 bases. Germline CDR1 reads MNHNY; CDR2 reads SVGAGI (reference sequence). The trim removed 5 bases at V and 4 bases at J, leaving 8 bases unmatched. The CDR3 extends over 15 amino acids. The CDR3 is CASSPSRQGVTEAFF. The CDR3, as DNA: TGTGCCAGCAGTCCATCGAGACAGGGGGTCACTGAAGCTTTCTTT.

On this clone: Other DNA sequences in the sample encode the same CDR3. The rearrangement uses TRBV19 and TRBJ1-1, with TRBD1 as a possible D gene (5 bases). Trimming left V 4 bases short and J 5 bases short, with 11 bases between. CDR1 and CDR2 (germline): LNHDA, SQIVND (reference sequence). The CDR3 extends over 13 amino acids. CDR3 bases: TGTGCCAGTAGTACCCAGGGTGGGACTGAAGCTTTCTTT. As protein: CASSTQGGTEAFF. Together with reference TRBV19 and TRBJ1-1, the CDR3 gives the full variable domain: DGGITQSPKYLFRKEGQNVTLSCEQNLNHDAMYWYRQDPGQGLRLIYYSQIVNDFQKGDIAEGYSVSREKKESFPLTVTSAQKNPTAFYLCASSTQGGTEAFFGQGTRLTVV.

J is TRBJ2-1 and V is TRBV6-5; maybe TRBD1 (5 bases). Germline CDR1 MNHEY, CDR2 SVGAGI. The V gene lost 6 bases and the J gene lost 4 bases, with 16 bases spanning the gap. The CDR3 is made up of 15 amino acids. The CDR3 nucleotides are TGTGCCAGCAGGCCCCAGGGTCCCCAGTACAATGAGCAGTTCTTC. Its translation: CASRPQGPQYNEQFF.

The chain carries TRBV19 and TRBJ1-2, with TRBD1 matching 9 bases. Germline V lookup: CDR1 LNHDA, CDR2 SQIVND (reference sequence). The CDR3 spans 17 residues. V trimming: 4 bases; J trimming: 0 bases; junction bases outside the gene matches: 9. CDR3 region: CASSKVGQGNSNYGYTF. The CDR3 DNA is TGTGCCAGTAGTAAGGTTGGACAGGGGAACTCTAACTATGGCTACACCTTC.

This clone was observed a few times. The chain recombines TRBV6-7 with TRBJ1-3, with D unresolved. TRBV6-7 is sorted into the ORF group, with uncertain function. The CDR3 is made up of 14 amino acids. Trimming shortened V by 3 bases and J by 0 bases, and 6 bases separated the two germline ends. The CDR3 spells CASSYSCSGNTIYF. DNA of the CDR3: TGTGCCAGCAGTTATTCCTGCTCTGGAAACACCATATATTTT.

The gene calls are TRBV19 and TRBJ1-5; D perhaps matches TRBD1 (6 bases). V gave up 5 bases and J gave up 0 bases, with 11 bases separating them. The CDR3 runs to 15 residues. Germline CDR1 is LNHDA and CDR2 is SQIVND (reference sequence). The CDR3 reads CASSRQEYSNQPQHF. CDR3 in DNA: TGTGCCAGTAGTCGACAGGAGTATAGCAATCAGCCCCAGCATTTT.

This chain connects TRBV12-3 or TRBV12-4 to TRBJ1-2; D is ambiguous. This CDR3 comprises 12 residues. V dropped 3 bases and J dropped 7 bases, with 9 bases sitting between them. In DNA, the CDR3 is TGTGCCAGCAGTTTTAGCGGGTCTGGCTACACCTTC. Its protein is CASSFSGSGYTF.

This chain joins TRBV12-3 or TRBV12-4 and TRBJ1-5; D is undetermined. Trimming cost V 2 bases and J 9 bases, with 11 bases left between them. CDR3 size: 13 residues. This chain's CDR3 is CASSLTGMGPQHF. For the CDR3, the DNA is TGTGCCAGCAGTTTAACGGGGATGGGGCCCCAGCATTTT.

This clone has only one observation. The V and J genes are TRBV7-9 and TRBJ1-3; TRBD1 is a possible D gene (5 bases). Between the trimmed V and J ends, which lost 5 bases and 0 bases, there was a span of 17 bases. The germline gives CDR1 SEHNR, CDR2 FQNEAQ (reference sequence). This CDR3 has 17 amino acids. The CDR3 bases are TGTGCCAGCAGCACGCTCATTGGGGGGATCTCTGGAAACACCATATATTTT. It specifies CASSTLIGGISGNTIYF.

This clone came up once. The chain is built from TRBV27 and TRBJ2-1; TRBD2 aligns across 15 bases. CDR3 length: 17 amino acids. The junction had 11 bases not matched to a gene; V was cut back by 4 bases and J by 10 bases. From germline, CDR1 is MNHEY and CDR2 SMNVEV (reference sequence). CDR3 in amino acids: CASSSPGTSGGSAEQFF. DNA for the CDR3: TGTGCCAGCAGTTCACCCGGGACTAGCGGGGGGAGTGCGGAGCAGTTCTTC.

This rearrangement joins TRBV7-9 to TRBJ1-2; D remains ambiguous. CDR1 is SEHNR, CDR2 FQNEAQ, per germline (reference sequence). Trimming pared 1 base from V and 5 bases from J, leaving 14 bases between. There are 15 residues in the CDR3. The CDR3 nucleotides are TGTGCCAGCAGCTTAGGAGTTTGGGAGCAATATGGCTACACCTTC. This codes for CASSLGVWEQYGYTF.

This chain links TRBV3-1 (or the pseudogene TRBV3-2) with TRBJ2-5; D might be TRBD2 (5 bases). The CDR3 is 14 amino acids. V dropped 0 bases and J dropped 4 bases, with 9 bases sitting between them. Per germline, CDR1 LGHDT and CDR2 YNNKEL (reference sequence). The CDR3 nucleotides read TGTGCCAGCAGCCAAGAGAGGGTGGGAGAGACCCAGTACTTC. Translation gives CASSQERVGETQYF.

The V call is TRBV29-1, the J call TRBJ1-1, with D possibly TRBD1 on 6 matching bases. The germline V gene encodes CDR1 SQVTM and CDR2 ANQGSEA. The CDR3 has 14 amino acids. Trimming removed 5 bases from V and 8 bases from J, with 21 bases in between. This CDR3 reads CSVFYSTGPMEAFF. Here the CDR3 DNA reads TGCAGCGTTTTTTATTCGACAGGCCCCATGGAAGCTTTCTTT.

V usage is TRBV10-3 and J usage is TRBJ1-5; 12 bases fit TRBD1. Germline lookup yields CDR1 ENHRY and CDR2 SYGVKD. V shed 4 bases and J 7 bases; nucleotides not matched to a gene: 5. The CDR3 has 15 amino acids. The CDR3 region is CAISGGTGGWQPQHF. As DNA, the CDR3 is TGTGCCATCAGTGGAGGGACAGGGGGCTGGCAGCCCCAGCATTTT.

This clone was detected only once. The rearrangement joins TRBV9 to TRBJ2-1; 11 bases fit TRBD2. The J segment lost 9 bases and the V segment lost 4 bases, leaving 6 bases of the junction unmatched. CDR3 length equals 14 residues. CDR1 is SGDLS and CDR2 is YYNGEE in the germline V gene. The DNA of the CDR3 is TGTGCCAGCAGCACCGGGACTAGCGGTAGTGAGCAGTTCTTC. Encoded protein: CASSTGTSGSEQFF.